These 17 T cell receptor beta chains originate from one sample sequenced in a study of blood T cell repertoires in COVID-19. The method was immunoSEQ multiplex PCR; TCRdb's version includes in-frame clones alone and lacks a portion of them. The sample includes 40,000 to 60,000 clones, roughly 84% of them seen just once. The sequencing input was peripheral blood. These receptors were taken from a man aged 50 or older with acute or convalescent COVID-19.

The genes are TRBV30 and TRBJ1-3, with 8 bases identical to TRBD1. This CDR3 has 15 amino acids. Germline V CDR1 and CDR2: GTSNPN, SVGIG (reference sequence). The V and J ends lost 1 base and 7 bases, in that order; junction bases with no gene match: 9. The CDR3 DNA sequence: TGTGCCTGGAGTGACCCCGGCCAGGGGGCTAACACCATATATTTT. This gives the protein CAWSDPGQGANTIYF.

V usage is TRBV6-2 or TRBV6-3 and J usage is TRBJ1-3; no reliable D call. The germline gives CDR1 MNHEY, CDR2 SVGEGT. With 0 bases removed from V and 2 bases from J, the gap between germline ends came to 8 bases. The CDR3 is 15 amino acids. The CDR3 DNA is TGTGCCAGCAGTTACTCCACGGGGACTGGAAACACCATATATTTT. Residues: CASSYSTGTGNTIYF.

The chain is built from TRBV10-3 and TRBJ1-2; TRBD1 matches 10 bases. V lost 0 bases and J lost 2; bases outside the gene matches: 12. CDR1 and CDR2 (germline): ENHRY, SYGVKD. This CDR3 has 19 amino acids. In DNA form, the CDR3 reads TGTGCCATCAGTGAGTCGCGGGGGACAGGGGATTGGCGCAACTATGGCTACACCTTC. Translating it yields CAISESRGTGDWRNYGYTF.

The DNA for the CDR3 is TGTGCCAGCAGCGGACAGGGTGGTATCTACGAGCAGTACTTC. Its translation is CASSGQGGIYEQYF. This chain connects TRBV7-6 to TRBJ2-7; TRBD1 matches 8 bases. J was trimmed by 3 bases and V by 5 bases; bases with no gene match: 6. CDR1 and CDR2 from the germline V gene are SGHVS and FNYEAQ. The CDR3 is 14 amino acids. Full variable domain (rest looked up from reference TRBV7-6 and TRBJ2-7): GAGVSQSPRYKVTKRGQDVALRCDPISGHVSLYWYRQALGQGPEFLTYFNYEAQQDKSGLPNDRFSAERPEGSISTLTIQRTEQRDSAMYRCASSGQGGIYEQYFGPGTRLTVT.

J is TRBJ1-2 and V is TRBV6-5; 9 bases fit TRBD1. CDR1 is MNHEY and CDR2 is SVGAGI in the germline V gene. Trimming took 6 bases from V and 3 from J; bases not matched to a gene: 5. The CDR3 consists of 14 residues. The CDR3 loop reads CASRRQGVDYGYTF. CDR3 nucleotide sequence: TGTGCCAGCAGGAGACAGGGGGTAGACTATGGCTACACCTTC.

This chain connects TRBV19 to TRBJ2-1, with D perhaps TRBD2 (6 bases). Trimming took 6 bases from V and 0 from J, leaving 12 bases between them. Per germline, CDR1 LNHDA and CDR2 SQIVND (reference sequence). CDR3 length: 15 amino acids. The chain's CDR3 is CASRVVGGSYNEQFF. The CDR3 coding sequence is TGTGCCAGTAGGGTGGTGGGGGGCTCCTACAATGAGCAGTTCTTC. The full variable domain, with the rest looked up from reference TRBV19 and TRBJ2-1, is DGGITQSPKYLFRKEGQNVTLSCEQNLNHDAMYWYRQDPGQGLRLIYYSQIVNDFQKGDIAEGYSVSREKKESFPLTVTSAQKNPTAFYLCASRVVGGSYNEQFFGPGTRLTVL.

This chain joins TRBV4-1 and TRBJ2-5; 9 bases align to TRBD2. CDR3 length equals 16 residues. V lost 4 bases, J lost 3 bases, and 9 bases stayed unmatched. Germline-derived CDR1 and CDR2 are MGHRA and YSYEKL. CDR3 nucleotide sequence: TGCGCCAGCAGCCGACAGCGGGGGGCACGGGAAGAGACCCAGTACTTC. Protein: CASSRQRGAREETQYF.

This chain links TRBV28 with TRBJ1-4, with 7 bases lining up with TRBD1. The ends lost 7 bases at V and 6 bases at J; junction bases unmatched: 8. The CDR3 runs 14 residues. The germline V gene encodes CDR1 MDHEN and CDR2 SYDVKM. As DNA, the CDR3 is TGTGCCAGCACCCCGGGACAGAGGGATGAAAAACTGTTTTTT. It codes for CASTPGQRDEKLFF.

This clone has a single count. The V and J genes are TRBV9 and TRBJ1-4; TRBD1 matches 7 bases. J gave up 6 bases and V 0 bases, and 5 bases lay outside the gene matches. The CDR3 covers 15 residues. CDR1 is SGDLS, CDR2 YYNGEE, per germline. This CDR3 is CASSVAGGWDEKLFF. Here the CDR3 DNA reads TGTGCCAGCAGCGTAGCAGGGGGATGGGATGAAAAACTGTTTTTT.

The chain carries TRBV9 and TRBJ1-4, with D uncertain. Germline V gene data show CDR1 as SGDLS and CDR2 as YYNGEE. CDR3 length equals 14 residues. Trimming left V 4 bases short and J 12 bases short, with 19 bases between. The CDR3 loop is CASSLSSGWGELFF. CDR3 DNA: TGTGCCAGCAGCCTTTCCTCCGGATGGGGAGAACTGTTTTTT.

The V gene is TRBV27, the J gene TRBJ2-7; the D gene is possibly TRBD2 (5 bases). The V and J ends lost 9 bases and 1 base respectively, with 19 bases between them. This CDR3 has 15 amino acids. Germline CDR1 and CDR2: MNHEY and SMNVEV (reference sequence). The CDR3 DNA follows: TGTGCCAGTTCGCCCGGGGAAGGTAGATCCTACGAGCAGTACTTC. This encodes CASSPGEGRSYEQYF.

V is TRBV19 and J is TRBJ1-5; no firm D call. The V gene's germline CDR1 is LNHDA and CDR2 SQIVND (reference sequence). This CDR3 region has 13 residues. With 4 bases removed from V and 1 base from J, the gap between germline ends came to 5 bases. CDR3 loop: CASSNLSNQPQHF. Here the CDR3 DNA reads TGTGCCAGTAGTAACTTGAGCAATCAGCCCCAGCATTTT.

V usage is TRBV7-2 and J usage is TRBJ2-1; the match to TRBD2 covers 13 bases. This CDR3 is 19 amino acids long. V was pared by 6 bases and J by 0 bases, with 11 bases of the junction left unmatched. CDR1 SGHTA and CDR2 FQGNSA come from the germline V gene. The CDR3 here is CASRRNGLAGVGSYNEQFF. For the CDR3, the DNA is TGTGCCAGCAGGCGTAATGGACTAGCGGGAGTAGGCTCCTACAATGAGCAGTTCTTC.

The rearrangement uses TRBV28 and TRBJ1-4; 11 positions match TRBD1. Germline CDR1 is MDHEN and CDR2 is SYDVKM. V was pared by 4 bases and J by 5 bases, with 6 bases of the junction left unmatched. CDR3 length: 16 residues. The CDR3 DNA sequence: TGTGCCAGCAGTTCGCCCGGGACAGGGGGAAATGAAAAACTGTTTTTT. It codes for CASSSPGTGGNEKLFF.

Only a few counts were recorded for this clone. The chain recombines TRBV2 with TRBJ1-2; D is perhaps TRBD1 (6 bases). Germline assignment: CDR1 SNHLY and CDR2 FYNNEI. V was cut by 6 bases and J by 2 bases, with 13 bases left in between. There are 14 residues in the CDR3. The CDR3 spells CASRERGGNYGYTF. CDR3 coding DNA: TGTGCCAGCAGGGAACGAGGGGGAAACTATGGCTACACCTTC.

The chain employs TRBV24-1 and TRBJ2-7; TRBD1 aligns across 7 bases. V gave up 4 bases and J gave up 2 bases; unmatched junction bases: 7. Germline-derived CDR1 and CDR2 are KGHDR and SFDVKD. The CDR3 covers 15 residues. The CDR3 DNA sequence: TGTGCCACCAGTGACTCGGCAGGGGGAGCCTACGAGCAGTACTTC. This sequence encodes CATSDSAGGAYEQYF.

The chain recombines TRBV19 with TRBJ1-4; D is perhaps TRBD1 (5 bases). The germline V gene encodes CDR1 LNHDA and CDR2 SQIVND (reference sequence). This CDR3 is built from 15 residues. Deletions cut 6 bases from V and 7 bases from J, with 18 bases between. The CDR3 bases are TGTGCCAGTAGAGTAGTTGGGGCTGCACCTGAAAAACTGTTTTTT. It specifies CASRVVGAAPEKLFF.